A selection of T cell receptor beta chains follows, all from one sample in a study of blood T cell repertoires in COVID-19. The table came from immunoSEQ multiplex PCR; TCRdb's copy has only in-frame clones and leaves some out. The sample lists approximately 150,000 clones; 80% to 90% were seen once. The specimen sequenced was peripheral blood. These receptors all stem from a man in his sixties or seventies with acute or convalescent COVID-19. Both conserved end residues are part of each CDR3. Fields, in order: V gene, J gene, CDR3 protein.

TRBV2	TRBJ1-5	CASSEGQGSNQPQHF
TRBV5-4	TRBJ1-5	CASSGRTGLNQPQHF
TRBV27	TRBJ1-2	CASSSTGGSYGYTF
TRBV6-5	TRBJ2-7	CASSSTGTTVYEQYF
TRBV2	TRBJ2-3	CASSLFLAGGGADTQYF
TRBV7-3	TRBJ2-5	CASSPGQGFHQETQYF
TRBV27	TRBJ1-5	CASSLQGGQPQHF
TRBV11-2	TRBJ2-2	CASSLEHPAYGTSGTGELFF
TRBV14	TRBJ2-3	CASSQDPSRSGMQYF
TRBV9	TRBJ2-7	CASSPSSTGPHEQYF
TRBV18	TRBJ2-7	CASSPPGTSASYEQYF
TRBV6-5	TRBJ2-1	CASSGHSGSGDEQFF
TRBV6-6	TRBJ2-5	CASRTNQETQYF
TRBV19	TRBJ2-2	CASSIDRVRTGELFF
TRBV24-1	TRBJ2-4	CATSGGVGIQYF
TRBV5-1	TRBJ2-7	CASSRGNSYEQYF
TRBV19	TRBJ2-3	CASSISADASTDTQYF
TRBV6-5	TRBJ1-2	CASRPDRLYGYTF
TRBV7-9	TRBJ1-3	CASSLMRGSPSGNTIYF
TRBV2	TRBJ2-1	CASRAGLAANEQFF
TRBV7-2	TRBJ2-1	CASSLARQGNEQFF
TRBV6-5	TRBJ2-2	CATNREAGTGELFF
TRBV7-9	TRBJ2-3	CASSLVGTDTQYF
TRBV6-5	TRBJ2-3	CASKLAGTTDTQYF
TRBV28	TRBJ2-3	CASSFPGRAWYF
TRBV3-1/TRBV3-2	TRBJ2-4	CASSLGRVNTQYF
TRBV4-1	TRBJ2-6	CASSQRQGGTGANVLTF
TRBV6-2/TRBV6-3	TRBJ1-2	CASSRDSYGYTF
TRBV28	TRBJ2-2	CASSLYKGDTGELFF
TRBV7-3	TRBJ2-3	CASSPGLRGGTDTQYF
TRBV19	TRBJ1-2	CASSPPGQGKYYGYTF
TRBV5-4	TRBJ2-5	CASSSGSLASETQYF
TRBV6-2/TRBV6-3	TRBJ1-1	CASSYSGGTGYTEAFF
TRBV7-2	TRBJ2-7	CASSRTGFGEQYF
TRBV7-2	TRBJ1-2	CASSLIGQDTGYTF